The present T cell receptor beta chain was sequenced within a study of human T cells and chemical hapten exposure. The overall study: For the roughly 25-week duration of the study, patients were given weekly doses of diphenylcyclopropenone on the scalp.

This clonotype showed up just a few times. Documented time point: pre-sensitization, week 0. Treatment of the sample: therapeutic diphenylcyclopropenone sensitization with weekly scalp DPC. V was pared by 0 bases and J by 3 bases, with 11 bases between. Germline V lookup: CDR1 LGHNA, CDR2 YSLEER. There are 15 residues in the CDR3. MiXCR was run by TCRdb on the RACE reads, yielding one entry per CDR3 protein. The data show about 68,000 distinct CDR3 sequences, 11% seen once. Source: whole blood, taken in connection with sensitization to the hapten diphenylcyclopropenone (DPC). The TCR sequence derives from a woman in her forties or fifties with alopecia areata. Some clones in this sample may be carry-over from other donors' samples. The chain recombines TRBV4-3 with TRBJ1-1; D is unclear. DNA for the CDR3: TGCGCCAGCAGCCAAGAGAACCCAGGCGACACTGAAGCTTTCTTT. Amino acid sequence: CASSQENPGDTEAFF.